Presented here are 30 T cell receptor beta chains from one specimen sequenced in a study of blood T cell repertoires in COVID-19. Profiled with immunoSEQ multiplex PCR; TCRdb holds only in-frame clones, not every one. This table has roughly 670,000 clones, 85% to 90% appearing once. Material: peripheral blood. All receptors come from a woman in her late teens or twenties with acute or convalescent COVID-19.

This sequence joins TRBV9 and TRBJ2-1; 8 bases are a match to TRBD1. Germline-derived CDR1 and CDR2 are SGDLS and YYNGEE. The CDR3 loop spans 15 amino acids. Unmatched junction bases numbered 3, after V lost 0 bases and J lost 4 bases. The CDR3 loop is CASSVDGTGYNEQFF. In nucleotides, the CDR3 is TGTGCCAGCAGCGTAGATGGGACAGGATACAATGAGCAGTTCTTC.

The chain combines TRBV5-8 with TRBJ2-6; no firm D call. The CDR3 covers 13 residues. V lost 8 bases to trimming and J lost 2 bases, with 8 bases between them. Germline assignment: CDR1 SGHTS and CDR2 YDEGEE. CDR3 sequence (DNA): TGTGCCAGTTCAAGCCCTGGGGCCAACGTCCTGACTTTC. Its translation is CASSSPGANVLTF.

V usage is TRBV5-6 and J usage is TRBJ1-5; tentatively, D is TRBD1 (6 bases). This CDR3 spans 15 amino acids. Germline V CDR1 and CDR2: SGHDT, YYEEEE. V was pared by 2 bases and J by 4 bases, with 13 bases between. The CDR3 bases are TGTGCCAGCAGCTTTTTGGGGGCTACAAATCAGCCCCAGCATTTT. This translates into CASSFLGATNQPQHF.

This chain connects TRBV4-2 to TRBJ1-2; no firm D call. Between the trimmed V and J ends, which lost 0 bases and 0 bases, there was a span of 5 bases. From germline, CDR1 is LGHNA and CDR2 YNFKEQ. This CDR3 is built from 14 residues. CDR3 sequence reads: CASSQETANYGYTF. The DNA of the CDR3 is TGTGCCAGCAGCCAAGAAACAGCTAACTATGGCTACACCTTC.

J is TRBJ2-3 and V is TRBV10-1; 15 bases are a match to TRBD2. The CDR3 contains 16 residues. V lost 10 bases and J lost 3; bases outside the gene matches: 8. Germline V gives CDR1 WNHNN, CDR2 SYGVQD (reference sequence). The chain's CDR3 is CAIPRTSGGATDTQYF. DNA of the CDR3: TGCGCCATCCCCAGGACTAGCGGGGGGGCAACAGATACGCAGTATTTT.

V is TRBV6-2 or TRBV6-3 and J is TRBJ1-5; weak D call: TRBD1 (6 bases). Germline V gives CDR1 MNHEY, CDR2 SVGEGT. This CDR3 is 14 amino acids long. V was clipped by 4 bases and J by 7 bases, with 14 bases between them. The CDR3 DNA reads TGTGCCAGCAGTTCCCCCCAGGGGAGACAGCCCCAGCATTTT. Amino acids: CASSSPQGRQPQHF.

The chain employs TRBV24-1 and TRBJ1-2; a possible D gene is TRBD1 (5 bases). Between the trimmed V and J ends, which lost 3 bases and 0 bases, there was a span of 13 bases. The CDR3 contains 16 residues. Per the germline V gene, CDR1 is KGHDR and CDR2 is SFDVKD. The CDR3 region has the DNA TGTGCCACCAGTGATGCGGGACGAAAGTCTAACTATGGCTACACCTTC. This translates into CATSDAGRKSNYGYTF.

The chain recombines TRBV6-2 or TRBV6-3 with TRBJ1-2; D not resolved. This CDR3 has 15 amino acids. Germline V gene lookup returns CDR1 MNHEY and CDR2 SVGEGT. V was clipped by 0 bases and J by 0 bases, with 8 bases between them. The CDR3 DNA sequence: TGTGCCAGCAGTTACTCGACGGAGGCTAACTATGGCTACACCTTC. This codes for CASSYSTEANYGYTF.

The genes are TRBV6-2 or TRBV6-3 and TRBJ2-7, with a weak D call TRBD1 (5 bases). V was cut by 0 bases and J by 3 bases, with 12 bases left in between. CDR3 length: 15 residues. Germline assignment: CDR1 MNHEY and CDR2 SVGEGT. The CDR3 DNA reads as TGTGCCAGCAGTTACTCAGGGGAAGGGGTCTACGAGCAGTACTTC. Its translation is CASSYSGEGVYEQYF.

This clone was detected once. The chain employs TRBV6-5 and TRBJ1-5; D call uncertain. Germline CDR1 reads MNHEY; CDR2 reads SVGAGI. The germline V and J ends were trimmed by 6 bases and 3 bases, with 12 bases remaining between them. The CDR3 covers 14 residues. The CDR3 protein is CASSPLADNQPQHF. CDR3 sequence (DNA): TGTGCCAGCAGCCCACTCGCCGACAATCAGCCCCAGCATTTT.

CDR3: CASSAFSENTEAFF. The CDR3 DNA reads as TGTGCCAGCAGCGCCTTCTCAGAGAACACTGAAGCTTTCTTT. V is TRBV9 and J is TRBJ1-1, with D hard to call. This CDR3 spans 14 amino acids. Germline V lookup: CDR1 SGDLS, CDR2 YYNGEE. The V end was cut by 3 bases, the J end by 1 base, with 10 bases between.

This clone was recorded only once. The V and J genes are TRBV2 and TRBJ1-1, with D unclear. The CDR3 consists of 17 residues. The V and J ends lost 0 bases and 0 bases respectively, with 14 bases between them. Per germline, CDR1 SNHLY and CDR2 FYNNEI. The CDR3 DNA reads TGTGCCAGCAGTGAAGCCCACAGAATAGGAATGAACACTGAAGCTTTCTTT. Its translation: CASSEAHRIGMNTEAFF. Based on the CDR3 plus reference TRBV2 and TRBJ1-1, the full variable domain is EPEVTQTPSHQVTQMGQEVILRCVPISNHLYFYWYRQILGQKVEFLVSFYNNEISEKSEIFDDQFSVERPDGSNFTLKIRSTKLEDSAMYFCASSEAHRIGMNTEAFFGQGTRLTVV.

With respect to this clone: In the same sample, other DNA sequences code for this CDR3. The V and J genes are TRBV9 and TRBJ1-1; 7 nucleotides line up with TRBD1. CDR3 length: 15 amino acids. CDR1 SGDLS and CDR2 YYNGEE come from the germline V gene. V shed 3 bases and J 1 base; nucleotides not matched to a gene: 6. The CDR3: CASSARQGPNTEAFF. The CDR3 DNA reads TGTGCCAGCAGCGCCCGACAGGGCCCGAACACTGAAGCTTTCTTT.

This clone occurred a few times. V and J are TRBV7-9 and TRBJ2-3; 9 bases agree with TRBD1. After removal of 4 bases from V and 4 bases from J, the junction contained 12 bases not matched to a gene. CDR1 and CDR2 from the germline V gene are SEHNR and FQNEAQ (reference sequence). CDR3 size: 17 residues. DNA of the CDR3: TGTGCCAGCAGCTCGAACCCAGGACAGGGGCCCGCAGATACGCAGTATTTT. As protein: CASSSNPGQGPADTQYF.

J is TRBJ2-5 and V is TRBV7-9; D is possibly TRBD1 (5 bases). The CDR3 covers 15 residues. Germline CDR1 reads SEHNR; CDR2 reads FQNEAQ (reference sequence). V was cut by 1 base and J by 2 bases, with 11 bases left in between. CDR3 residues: CASSLVSSGQETQYF. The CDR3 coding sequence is TGTGCCAGCAGCTTAGTAAGTTCAGGGCAAGAGACCCAGTACTTC. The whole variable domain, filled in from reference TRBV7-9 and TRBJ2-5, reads DTGVSQNPRHKITKRGQNVTFRCDPISEHNRLYWYRQTLGQGPEFLTYFQNEAQLEKSRLLSDRFSAERPKGSFSTLEIQRTEQGDSAMYLCASSLVSSGQETQYFGPGTRLLVL.

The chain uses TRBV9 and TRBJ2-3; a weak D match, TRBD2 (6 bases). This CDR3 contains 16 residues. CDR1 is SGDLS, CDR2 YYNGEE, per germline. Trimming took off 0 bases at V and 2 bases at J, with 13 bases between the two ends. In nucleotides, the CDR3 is TGTGCCAGCAGCGTAGACGCGGGGTTATTCACAGATACGCAGTATTTT. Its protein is CASSVDAGLFTDTQYF.

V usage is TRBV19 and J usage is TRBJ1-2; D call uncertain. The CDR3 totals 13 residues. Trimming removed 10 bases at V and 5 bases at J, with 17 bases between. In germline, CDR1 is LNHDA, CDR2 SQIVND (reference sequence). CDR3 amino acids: CATEPNAGYGYTF. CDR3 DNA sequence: TGTGCCACCGAGCCAAACGCGGGGTATGGCTACACCTTC.

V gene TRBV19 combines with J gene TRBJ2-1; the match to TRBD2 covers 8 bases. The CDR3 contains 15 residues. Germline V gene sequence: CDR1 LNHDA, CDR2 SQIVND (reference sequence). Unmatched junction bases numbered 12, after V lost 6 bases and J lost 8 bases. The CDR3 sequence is CASRKNSGAWDEQFF. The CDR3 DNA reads TGTGCCAGTAGGAAAAATAGCGGGGCCTGGGATGAGCAGTTCTTC.

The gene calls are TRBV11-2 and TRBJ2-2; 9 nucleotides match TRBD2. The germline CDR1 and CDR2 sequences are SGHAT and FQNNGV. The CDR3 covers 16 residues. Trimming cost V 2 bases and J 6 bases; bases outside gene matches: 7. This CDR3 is CASSLSGTSSAGELFF. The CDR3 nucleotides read TGTGCCAGCAGCTTATCCGGGACTAGCTCGGCCGGGGAGCTGTTTTTT.

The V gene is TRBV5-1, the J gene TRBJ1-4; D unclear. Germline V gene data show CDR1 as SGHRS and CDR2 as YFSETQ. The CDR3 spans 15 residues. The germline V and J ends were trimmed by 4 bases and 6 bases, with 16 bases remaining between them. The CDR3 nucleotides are TGCGCCAGCAGCCCGTACATGGATAGCGATGAAAAACTGTTTTTT. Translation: CASSPYMDSDEKLFF.

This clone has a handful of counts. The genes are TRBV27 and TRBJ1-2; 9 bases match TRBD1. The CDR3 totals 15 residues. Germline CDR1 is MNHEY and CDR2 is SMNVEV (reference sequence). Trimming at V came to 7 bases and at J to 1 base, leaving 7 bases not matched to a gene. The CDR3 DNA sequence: TGTGCCAGCACAAGACAGGGGGGCCTTAACTATGGCTACACCTTC. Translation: CASTRQGGLNYGYTF.

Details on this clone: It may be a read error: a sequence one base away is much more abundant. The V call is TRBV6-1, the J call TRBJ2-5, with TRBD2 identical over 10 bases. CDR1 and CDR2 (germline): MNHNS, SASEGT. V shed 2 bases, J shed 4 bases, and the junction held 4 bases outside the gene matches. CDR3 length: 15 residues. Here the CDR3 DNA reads TGTGCCAGCAGTGAACCAGCGGGGGGGCCAGAGACCCAGTACTTC. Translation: CASSEPAGGPETQYF.

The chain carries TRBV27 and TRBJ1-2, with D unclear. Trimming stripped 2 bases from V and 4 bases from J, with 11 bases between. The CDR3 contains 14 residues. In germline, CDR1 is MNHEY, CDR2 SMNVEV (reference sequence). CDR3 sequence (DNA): TGTGCCAGCAGTTTAATTCGGGGTAGCTATGGCTACACCTTC. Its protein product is CASSLIRGSYGYTF.

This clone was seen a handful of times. In DNA form, the CDR3 reads TGTGCCAGTAGTATGGGGAGGTTTGGCAGGGGGCCCGGAGAGCAGTACTTC. Translated: CASSMGRFGRGPGEQYF. The chain has TRBV19 and TRBJ2-7; 8 nucleotides align to TRBD1. With 3 bases clipped from V and 7 bases from J, the junction kept 17 bases outside the gene matches. Germline lookup yields CDR1 LNHDA and CDR2 SQIVND (reference sequence). The CDR3 totals 17 residues.

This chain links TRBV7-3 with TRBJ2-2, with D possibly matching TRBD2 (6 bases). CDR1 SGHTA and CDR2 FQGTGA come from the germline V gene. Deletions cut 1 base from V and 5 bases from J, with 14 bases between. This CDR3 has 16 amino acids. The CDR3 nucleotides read TGTGCCAGCAGCTTAAAAGGCGGGGAATGGACCGGGGAGCTGTTTTTT. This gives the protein CASSLKGGEWTGELFF.

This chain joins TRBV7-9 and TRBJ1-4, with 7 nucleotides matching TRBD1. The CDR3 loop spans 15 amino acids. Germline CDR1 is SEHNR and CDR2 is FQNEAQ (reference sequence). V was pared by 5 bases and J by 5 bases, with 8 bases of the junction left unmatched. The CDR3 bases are TGTGCCAGCAGCCGGCGGGACAGCCTAAATGAAAAACTGTTTTTT. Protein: CASSRRDSLNEKLFF.

CDR3 in DNA: TGCGCCAGCAGCCCAGGACAGGCTGGGGATGAGCAGTTCTTC. It translates to CASSPGQAGDEQFF. The V and J genes are TRBV5-1 and TRBJ2-1; TRBD1 aligns across 7 bases. Trimming removed 4 bases from V and 8 bases from J; junction bases left unmatched: 9. CDR1 SGHRS and CDR2 YFSETQ come from the germline V gene. The CDR3 runs to 14 residues.

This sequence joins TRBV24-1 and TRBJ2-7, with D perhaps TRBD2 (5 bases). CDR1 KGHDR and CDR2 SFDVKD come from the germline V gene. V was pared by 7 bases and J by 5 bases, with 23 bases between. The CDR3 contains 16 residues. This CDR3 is CATSRSDSTRPDEQYF. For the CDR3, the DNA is TGTGCCACCAGCCGCTCGGACTCTACGAGGCCGGACGAGCAGTACTTC.

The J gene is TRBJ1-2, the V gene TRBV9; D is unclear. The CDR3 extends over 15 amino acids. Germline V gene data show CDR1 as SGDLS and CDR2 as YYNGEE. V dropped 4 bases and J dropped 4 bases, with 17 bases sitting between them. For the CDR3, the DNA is TGTGCCAGCAGCCCCTCGCTGGGAGGGAGCTATGGCTACACCTTC. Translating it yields CASSPSLGGSYGYTF.

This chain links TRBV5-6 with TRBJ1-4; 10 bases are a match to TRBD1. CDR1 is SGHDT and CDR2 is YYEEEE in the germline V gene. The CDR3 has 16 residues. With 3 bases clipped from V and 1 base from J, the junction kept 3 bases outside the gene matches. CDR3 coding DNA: TGTGCCAGCAGCTCGGGACAGGGGAGAACTAATGAAAAACTGTTTTTT. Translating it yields CASSSGQGRTNEKLFF.